This T cell receptor (beta chain) is drawn from a study of human T cells and chemical hapten exposure. As for the study in general: Patients had diphenylcyclopropenone applied to the scalp weekly throughout the roughly 23-week study.

The time point denotes: patch test 1, 2 weeks after DPC sensitization. Treatment meaning: therapeutic diphenylcyclopropenone sensitization with weekly scalp DPC. In the source study's methods: A typical sample had 95,000 to 100,000 TCRs, with about 23,224 to 690,600 overall. TCRdb re-analysed the RACE reads in MiXCR, keeping a single row per CDR3 protein. Here the V and J calls rest on TCRdb's processing, not on the authors' analysis. The sample lists 380,000 or so distinct CDR3 sequences; around 4.8% were seen once. At least ten counts were recorded for this clonotype. J lost 6 bases, V lost 6 bases, and 11 bases had no gene match. Germline lookup yields CDR1 DFQATT and CDR2 SNEGSKA (reference sequence). The CDR3 is 15 amino acids.

The sequencing here drew on whole blood, taken in connection with sensitization to the hapten diphenylcyclopropenone (DPC). The chain joins TRBV20-1 to TRBJ1-6, with 7 positions matching TRBD1. The TCR was taken from a woman aged 45-60 years with alopecia areata. Some clones in this sample may be carry-over from other donors' samples. The CDR3 sequence: CSAGQTGPLNSPLHF. For the CDR3, the DNA is TGCAGTGCGGGTCAGACAGGGCCGCTTAATTCACCCCTCCACTTT.